Below are 26 T cell receptor beta chains sequenced from a single sample in a study of cytomegalovirus exposure and HLA in healthy donors. Primers for the PCR totalled 60 Vbeta and 13 Jbeta. Clones were sequenced by immunoSEQ multiplex PCR, and TCRdb holds only the in-frame ones, with some missing. The sample has more than 85,000 clones; about four fifths are singletons. The sequenced material came from PBMCs. The receptors here all came from a woman aged 55-70 years in good health and CMV-seropositive.

The chain links TRBV29-1 to TRBJ1-2; D is unresolved. Per the germline V gene, CDR1 is SQVTM and CDR2 is ANQGSEA. The length of the CDR3 is 13 residues. V dropped 4 bases and J dropped 4 bases, with 13 bases sitting between them. CDR3 sequence: CSVGTRTSYGYTF. The CDR3 DNA reads TGCAGCGTTGGGACGCGGACTTCCTATGGCTACACCTTC.

This chain links TRBV7-9 with TRBJ2-1; 7 positions match TRBD1. V shed 5 bases and J 0 bases; nucleotides not matched to a gene: 4. CDR1 and CDR2 from the germline V gene are SEHNR and FQNEAQ (reference sequence). The length of the CDR3 is 15 residues. CDR3 bases: TGTGCCAGCAGCCAGACAGGGAGCTCCTACAATGAGCAGTTCTTC. Its translation is CASSQTGSSYNEQFF.

The chain has TRBV27 and TRBJ2-7; the match to TRBD2 covers 8 bases. Germline CDR1 and CDR2: MNHEY and SMNVEV (reference sequence). The CDR3 is 14 amino acids. After removal of 2 bases from V and 2 bases from J, the junction contained 2 bases not matched to a gene. CDR3 sequence reads: CASSLRGLAYEQYF. DNA for the CDR3: TGTGCCAGCAGTTTAAGGGGACTAGCCTACGAGCAGTACTTC.

The chain uses TRBV25-1 and TRBJ2-1, with 11 bases lining up with TRBD2. This CDR3 contains 16 residues. Germline V gives CDR1 MGHDK, CDR2 SYGVNS. V gave up 5 bases and J gave up 1 base; unmatched junction bases: 4. In DNA, the CDR3 is TGTGCCAGCAGTACCACTAGCGGGAGATCCTACAATGAGCAGTTCTTC. This sequence encodes CASSTTSGRSYNEQFF.

The V call is TRBV28, the J call TRBJ2-5, with a tentative D call TRBD2 (6 bases). The end of the DNA aligns better with TRBJ2-7, so the J call may be wrong. CDR1 is MDHEN, CDR2 SYDVKM, per germline. This CDR3 is 14 amino acids long. CDR3 in amino acids: CASKGPGDSYEQYF. The DNA for the CDR3 is TGTGCCAGCAAGGGGCCGGGGGATTCCTACGAGCAGTACTTC.

This sequence joins TRBV7-2 and TRBJ1-3; D gene ambiguous. This CDR3 is 15 amino acids long. CDR1 is SGHTA and CDR2 is FQGNSA in the germline V gene. V shed 0 bases and J shed 2 bases, with 8 bases lying between them. CDR3 loop: CASSLAPGTGNTIYF. DNA of the CDR3: TGTGCCAGCAGCTTAGCCCCGGGGACTGGAAACACCATATATTTT.

V usage is TRBV9 and J usage is TRBJ2-5; 9 nucleotides line up with TRBD1. V lost 4 bases to trimming and J lost 3 bases; unmatched junction nucleotides: 7. Germline assignment: CDR1 SGDLS and CDR2 YYNGEE. The CDR3 covers 15 residues. The chain's CDR3 is CASSPSWTGEETQYF. The CDR3 DNA reads TGTGCCAGCAGCCCGTCCTGGACAGGGGAAGAGACCCAGTACTTC.

The chain has TRBV5-1 and TRBJ2-7, with D unresolved. Germline-derived CDR1 and CDR2 are SGHRS and YFSETQ. CDR3 length: 14 amino acids. V was shortened by 0 bases and J by 3 bases, with 10 bases between the two germline ends. CDR3 loop: CASSLGSNGYEQYF. DNA for the CDR3: TGCGCCAGCAGCTTGGGATCCAACGGCTACGAGCAGTACTTC.

The V and J genes are TRBV18 and TRBJ1-3, with D tentatively TRBD1 (5 bases). The CDR3 consists of 14 residues. Trimming removed 3 bases from V and 2 bases from J, with 8 bases in between. In germline, CDR1 is KGHSH, CDR2 LQKENI. The CDR3 here is CASSPQGTGNTIYF. CDR3 bases: TGTGCCAGCTCACCTCAGGGTACTGGAAACACCATATATTTT. The full variable domain, its missing parts supplied by reference TRBV18 and TRBJ1-3, is NAGVMQNPRHLVRRRGQEARLRCSPMKGHSHVYWYRQLPEEGLKFMVYLQKENIIDESGMPKERFSAEFPKEGPSILRIQQVVRGDSAAYFCASSPQGTGNTIYFGEGSWLTVV.

This clone has more than one count but fewer than ten. In DNA, the CDR3 is TGTGCCAGTATGACACAGACCTCTGGAAACACCATATATTTT. This translates into CASMTQTSGNTIYF. V gene TRBV19 combines with J gene TRBJ1-3, with unresolved D. The germline V gene has CDR1 LNHDA and CDR2 SQIVND (reference sequence). Trimming shortened V by 7 bases and J by 0 bases, and 10 bases separated the two germline ends. This CDR3 spans 14 amino acids.

A remark on this clone: The same CDR3 arises from other DNA sequences in this sample as well. The chain links TRBV7-9 to TRBJ2-3; a possible D gene is TRBD2 (5 bases). V lost 3 bases, J lost 0 bases, and 7 bases lay in between. CDR3 length equals 14 residues. Germline CDR1 is SEHNR and CDR2 is FQNEAQ (reference sequence). CDR3 nucleotide sequence: TGTGCCAGCAGCTTGACTACTAGCACAGATACGCAGTATTTT. Translating gives CASSLTTSTDTQYF.

The chain recombines TRBV10-3 with TRBJ1-1, with unresolved D. This CDR3 spans 13 amino acids. V lost 5 bases to trimming and J lost 0 bases, with 7 bases between them. Germline V CDR1 and CDR2: ENHRY, SYGVKD. CDR3 sequence (DNA): TGTGCCATCAGTCGAGGCATGAACACTGAAGCTTTCTTT. Protein product: CAISRGMNTEAFF.

The rearrangement uses TRBV4-2 and TRBJ1-1; no definite D call. The CDR3 has 14 residues. Germline V CDR1 and CDR2: LGHNA, YNFKEQ. V dropped 4 bases and J dropped 1 base, with 10 bases sitting between them. The CDR3 DNA is TGTGCCAGCAGCCGAATGACTGAGAACACTGAAGCTTTCTTT. As protein: CASSRMTENTEAFF.

The CDR3 region has the DNA TGTGCCAGCAGCGCATCAGGGACAGGGGCCTACGAGCAGTACTTC. Residues: CASSASGTGAYEQYF. The chain uses TRBV9 and TRBJ2-7, with TRBD1 matching 10 bases. The V gene end was trimmed by 3 bases and the J gene end by 2 bases; junction bases not matched to a gene: 5. Germline CDR1 reads SGDLS; CDR2 reads YYNGEE. The CDR3 sequence is 15 residues long.

The rearrangement links TRBV5-5 to TRBJ2-1; 8 nucleotides agree with TRBD2. CDR1 is SGHKS, CDR2 YYEKEE, per germline (reference sequence). The CDR3 has 15 amino acids. Trimming removed 0 bases from V and 4 bases from J; junction bases left unmatched: 3. CDR3 in DNA: TGTGCCAGCAGCTTGGTGCGGGAGGATTACAATGAGCAGTTCTTC. Translation gives CASSLVREDYNEQFF.

This rearrangement joins TRBV6-1 to TRBJ2-7; TRBD2 aligns across 12 bases. This CDR3 region has 15 residues. The ends lost 8 bases at V and 4 bases at J; junction bases unmatched: 9. Germline V gene sequence: CDR1 MNHNS, CDR2 SASEGT. The CDR3 coding sequence is TGTGCCAGCGGGCCCATAGGGACTAGCGGGTACGAGCAGTACTTC. Translating gives CASGPIGTSGYEQYF.

The J gene is TRBJ2-4, the V gene TRBV9; 11 bases match TRBD2. The V gene's germline CDR1 is SGDLS and CDR2 YYNGEE. V shed 3 bases, J shed 4 bases, and the junction held 6 bases outside the gene matches. The CDR3 covers 16 residues. The CDR3 sequence: CASSAGLAGSKNIQYF. Written as DNA, the CDR3 is TGTGCCAGCAGCGCCGGACTAGCGGGTTCTAAAAACATTCAGTACTTC.

This clone was observed a single time. The chain recombines TRBV5-4 with TRBJ1-1; no reliable D call. This CDR3 contains 14 residues. Germline V CDR1 and CDR2: SGHNT, YYREEE (reference sequence). V was cut by 0 bases and J by 4 bases, with 10 bases left in between. CDR3 nucleotide sequence: TGTGCCAGCAGCTTGGGAGAGTCGGGCACTGAAGCTTTCTTT. It translates to CASSLGESGTEAFF.

The chain has TRBV6-5 and TRBJ2-1; D remains unclear. The germline V and J ends were trimmed by 5 bases and 7 bases, with 18 bases remaining between them. CDR3 size: 15 residues. CDR1 and CDR2 (germline): MNHEY, SVGAGI. CDR3 DNA sequence: TGTGCCAGCAGTCCCATCACTCGGGTACTAAATGAGCAGTTCTTC. Its protein product is CASSPITRVLNEQFF.

The chain couples TRBV5-4 to TRBJ2-7; 9 nucleotides align to TRBD1. The germline V gene encodes CDR1 SGHNT and CDR2 YYREEE (reference sequence). The CDR3 runs to 16 residues. V was pared by 4 bases and J by 4 bases, with 12 bases of the junction left unmatched. The chain's CDR3 is CASSRTPGQGLYEQYF. The CDR3, as DNA: TGTGCCAGCAGCCGTACCCCGGGACAGGGTCTATACGAGCAGTACTTC.

This rearrangement joins TRBV13 to TRBJ2-7, with 8 bases matching TRBD1. Trimming removed 5 bases from V and 4 bases from J; junction bases left unmatched: 7. This CDR3 contains 14 residues. Germline CDR1 is PRHDT and CDR2 is FYEKMQ (reference sequence). CDR3 residues: CASSGSDRGYEQYF. The CDR3 DNA is TGTGCCAGCAGCGGTAGCGACAGGGGATACGAGCAGTACTTC.

This clone has only one observation. V gene TRBV21-1 combines with J gene TRBJ2-4; the table's D gene call, TRBD2, was not cross checked with the DNA. TRBV21-1 is described as a pseudogene. The CDR3 runs to 13 residues. CDR3 loop: CASRSSAKNIQYF. CDR3 DNA: TGTGCCAGCAGGTCGTCAGCGAAAAACATTCAGTACTTC.

The chain links TRBV7-9 to TRBJ2-7; tentative D call: TRBD1 (5 bases). Germline V gene data show CDR1 as SEHNR and CDR2 as FQNEAQ (reference sequence). This CDR3 has 12 residues. V was trimmed by 7 bases and J by 6 bases, leaving 13 bases between them. CDR3 amino acids: CASIRDSGEQYF. CDR3 sequence (DNA): TGTGCCAGCATCAGGGATTCCGGCGAGCAGTACTTC.

The rearrangement links TRBV10-3 to TRBJ2-2; 8 positions agree with TRBD1. Germline lookup yields CDR1 ENHRY and CDR2 SYGVKD. The CDR3 contains 14 residues. V shed 8 bases, J shed 0 bases, and the junction held 2 bases outside the gene matches. In nucleotides, the CDR3 is TGTGCCATCGGGGACAGGTCGAACACCGGGGAGCTGTTTTTT. Translation gives CAIGDRSNTGELFF.

This chain connects TRBV6-5 to TRBJ2-7; 7 positions agree with TRBD1. The CDR3 sequence is 15 residues long. V lost 0 bases, J lost 3 bases, and 5 bases stayed unmatched. CDR1 and CDR2 from the germline V gene are MNHEY and SVGAGI. The CDR3 loop is CASSYSGGSYYEQYF. The CDR3 DNA sequence: TGTGCCAGCAGTTACTCAGGGGGCTCCTACTACGAGCAGTACTTC.

This clone has more than one count but fewer than ten. The rearrangement joins TRBV7-9 to TRBJ1-1; tentative D call: TRBD1 (5 bases). CDR1 and CDR2 (germline): SEHNR, FQNEAQ (reference sequence). V shed 3 bases and J shed 4 bases, with 12 bases lying between them. The CDR3 has 14 amino acids. CDR3 nucleotides: TGTGCCAGCAGCTTTCAGGGAAGAACCACTGAAGCTTTCTTT. Protein product: CASSFQGRTTEAFF.